The next 27 T cell receptor beta chains were all read from a single sample in a study of T cell changes during pregnancy in multiple sclerosis. Here immunoSEQ multiplex PCR was the method, and the copy in TCRdb shows in-frame clones only, minus some. The repertoire holds around 100,000 clones, with about 92% as singletons. The input for sequencing was peripheral blood, taken after pregnancy. These receptors came from a female donor with multiple sclerosis, enrolled in a pregnancy study.

This clone was counted once. This chain connects TRBV10-1 to TRBJ1-6, with D possibly matching TRBD1 (6 bases). The germline CDR1 and CDR2 sequences are WNHNN and SYGVQD (reference sequence). V was clipped by 0 bases and J by 6 bases, with 21 bases between them. The CDR3 sequence is 19 residues long. DNA of the CDR3: TGCGCCAGCAGTGAGTCAGCGGGAGGGACAACGAGGTCTAATTCACCCCTCCACTTT. Translated, it gives CASSESAGGTTRSNSPLHF.

V gene TRBV10-3 combines with J gene TRBJ1-1; possibly TRBD1 for D (5 bases). Germline assignment: CDR1 ENHRY and CDR2 SYGVKD. The CDR3 has 14 amino acids. V gave up 6 bases and J gave up 2 bases, with 13 bases separating them. The chain's CDR3 is CAIRTLDRNTEAFF. In nucleotides, the CDR3 is TGTGCCATCAGAACCCTCGACAGAAACACTGAAGCTTTCTTT.

The chain is built from TRBV4-3 and TRBJ2-2; D is perhaps TRBD1 (6 bases). V dropped 2 bases and J dropped 0 bases, with 13 bases sitting between them. The CDR3 has 17 residues. Germline CDR1 LGHNA, CDR2 YSLEER. The CDR3 DNA follows: TGCGCCAGCAGCCAACTTGGGGGCCAGGCGAACACCGGGGAGCTGTTTTTT. It translates to CASSQLGGQANTGELFF.

V is TRBV29-1 and J is TRBJ2-7; possible D gene TRBD1, 6 bases. CDR1 is SQVTM, CDR2 ANQGSEA, per germline. CDR3 length equals 13 residues. Trimming shortened V by 7 bases and J by 6 bases, and 19 bases separated the two germline ends. The CDR3 DNA is TGCAGCGCTAGTCAAGGGGAAGGGGGCGAGCAGTACTTC. It encodes CSASQGEGGEQYF.

The CDR3 DNA follows: TGTGCCAGTAGTACCCCGGGACAGGGGAACTATGGCTACACCTTC. As protein: CASSTPGQGNYGYTF. The rearrangement uses TRBV19 and TRBJ1-2, with TRBD1 identical over 10 bases. Losses at the gene ends were 4 bases for V and 2 bases for J; bases not matched to a gene: 4. The CDR3 extends over 15 amino acids. Germline CDR1 and CDR2: LNHDA and SQIVND (reference sequence).

The V and J genes are TRBV29-1 and TRBJ2-2, with 7 nucleotides matching TRBD1. The V and J ends lost 7 bases and 1 base, in that order; junction bases with no gene match: 9. The CDR3 length is 15 residues. The germline CDR1 and CDR2 sequences are SQVTM and ANQGSEA. CDR3 residues: CSAWKGAKNTGELFF. The CDR3 nucleotides read TGCAGCGCCTGGAAGGGGGCCAAGAACACCGGGGAGCTGTTTTTT.

This sequence joins TRBV2 and TRBJ2-7, with 8 bases fitting TRBD1. The CDR3 extends over 13 amino acids. V trimming: 9 bases; J trimming: 3 bases; junction bases outside the gene matches: 7. Germline values: CDR1 SNHLY, CDR2 FYNNEI. The CDR3 bases are TGTGCCAGTCGACAGGGGTTGGGCTACGAGCAGTACTTC. It specifies CASRQGLGYEQYF.

This sequence joins TRBV18 and TRBJ2-1; 10 bases align to TRBD2. Germline V gene data show CDR1 as KGHSH and CDR2 as LQKENI. J lost 6 bases, V lost 3 bases, and 11 bases had no gene match. The CDR3 contains 17 residues. The DNA of the CDR3 is TGTGCCAGCTCACCTCCCATAGCGGGAGGCGATTCCAATGAGCAGTTCTTC. As protein: CASSPPIAGGDSNEQFF.

The rearrangement uses TRBV27 and TRBJ1-1, with D maybe TRBD1 (5 bases). CDR3 size: 15 residues. The V gene lost 6 bases and the J gene lost 0 bases, with 14 bases spanning the gap. CDR1 is MNHEY, CDR2 SMNVEV, per germline (reference sequence). The CDR3 region is CASRANRQLNTEAFF. Here the CDR3 DNA reads TGTGCCAGCAGGGCTAATAGACAGTTGAACACTGAAGCTTTCTTT.

CDR3 coding DNA: TGTGCCAGTAGTATGGGACTAGCGGGCAGCTCTGGGGCCAACGTCCTGACTTTC. Translating it yields CASSMGLAGSSGANVLTF. This chain uses TRBV19 with TRBJ2-6; 12 nucleotides agree with TRBD2. The CDR3 runs 18 residues. The germline gives CDR1 LNHDA, CDR2 SQIVND (reference sequence). The junction had 3 bases not matched to a gene; V was cut back by 3 bases and J by 0 bases.

V is TRBV18 and J is TRBJ2-2, with D unclear. V gave up 6 bases and J gave up 4 bases, with 9 bases separating them. Germline lookup yields CDR1 KGHSH and CDR2 LQKENI. CDR3 length: 13 amino acids. The CDR3: CASSPDTTGELFF. CDR3 in DNA: TGTGCCAGCTCCCCCGACACCACCGGGGAGCTGTTTTTT.

This clone was picked up many times. V and J are TRBV21-1 and TRBJ2-1; the table assigns TRBD1, which was not confirmed against the DNA. TRBV21-1 counts as a pseudogene. The CDR3 loop spans 13 amino acids. In nucleotides, the CDR3 is TGTGCCAGCAGCCGTCAACAGGGCAATGAGCAGTTCTTC. The encoded protein is CASSRQQGNEQFF.

DNA for the CDR3: TGCAGCGTGATTCTACCTGGACTAGTTTATCGCGAGCAGTACTTC. This sequence encodes CSVILPGLVYREQYF. The J gene is TRBJ2-7, the V gene TRBV29-1; 7 bases are shared with TRBD2. The CDR3 covers 15 residues. Losses at the gene ends were 6 bases for V and 6 bases for J; bases not matched to a gene: 17. CDR1 is SQVTM, CDR2 ANQGSEA, per germline.

The V gene is TRBV18, the J gene TRBJ1-1; 8 nucleotides match TRBD1. The ends lost 5 bases at V and 6 bases at J; junction bases unmatched: 23. Looked up from germline, CDR1 is KGHSH and CDR2 is LQKENI. The CDR3 runs 19 residues. The CDR3 loop is CASSAARQGILSSYAEAFF. The CDR3 DNA follows: TGTGCCAGCTCAGCAGCACGACAGGGGATTCTCTCATCGTACGCTGAAGCTTTCTTT.

J is TRBJ1-4 and V is TRBV4-2; a possible D gene is TRBD1 (6 bases). Trimming pared 4 bases from V and 5 bases from J, leaving 17 bases between. Germline V gene data show CDR1 as LGHNA and CDR2 as YNFKEQ. This CDR3 has 16 residues. The chain's CDR3 is CASSRKRGEGNEKLFF. In nucleotides, the CDR3 is TGTGCCAGCAGCCGAAAAAGGGGGGAGGGCAATGAAAAACTGTTTTTT.

This chain uses TRBV11-3 with TRBJ2-7; the match to TRBD1 covers 7 bases. The CDR3 is 12 residues long. CDR1 and CDR2 (germline): SGHNT, YENEEA. After removal of 5 bases from V and 6 bases from J, the junction contained 4 bases not matched to a gene. The CDR3 bases are TGTGCCAGCAGCCAGACAGGGTCCGAGCAGTACTTC. This gives the protein CASSQTGSEQYF.

V usage is TRBV5-6 and J usage is TRBJ1-2; D perhaps matches TRBD1 (5 bases). V was cut by 5 bases and J by 6 bases, with 14 bases left in between. The CDR3 covers 13 residues. Germline lookup yields CDR1 SGHDT and CDR2 YYEEEE. CDR3 protein: CASSRGSGNGYTF. The CDR3 nucleotides read TGTGCCAGCAGTCGGGGGTCAGGGAATGGCTACACCTTC.

The table lists this clone with a count of one. The V and J genes are TRBV6-1 and TRBJ1-3; tentative D call: TRBD1 (5 bases). The CDR3 consists of 13 residues. The germline CDR1 and CDR2 sequences are MNHNS and SASEGT. The germline V and J ends were trimmed by 6 bases and 3 bases, with 9 bases remaining between them. CDR3: CASRTAIGNTIYF. CDR3 coding DNA: TGTGCCAGCAGGACAGCCATTGGAAACACCATATATTTT.

The chain joins TRBV6-1 to TRBJ2-1; 8 bases line up with TRBD2. The length of the CDR3 is 16 residues. CDR1 MNHNS and CDR2 SASEGT come from the germline V gene. With 4 bases clipped from V and 4 bases from J, the junction kept 9 bases outside the gene matches. The CDR3 spells CASSAVSGRGYNEQFF. DNA of the CDR3: TGTGCCAGCAGTGCCGTGAGCGGGAGAGGTTACAATGAGCAGTTCTTC.

The chain has TRBV28 and TRBJ2-3; TRBD1 is a possible D gene (6 bases). Germline loops: CDR1 MDHEN, CDR2 SYDVKM. With 5 bases removed from V and 0 bases from J, the gap between germline ends came to 12 bases. This CDR3 comprises 15 residues. CDR3 DNA: TGTGCCAGCAGTCCCGGGGACATTAGCACAGATACGCAGTATTTT. Translating gives CASSPGDISTDTQYF.

This chain links TRBV2 with TRBJ1-1; D remains unclear. The CDR3 is 13 residues long. Trimming removed 3 bases at V and 1 base at J, with 6 bases between. Germline V gene sequence: CDR1 SNHLY, CDR2 FYNNEI. In nucleotides, the CDR3 is TGTGCCAGCAGTGAGGCCAGGAACACTGAAGCTTTCTTT. This codes for CASSEARNTEAFF. Looking up the rest from reference TRBV2 and TRBJ1-1 gives the full variable domain: EPEVTQTPSHQVTQMGQEVILRCVPISNHLYFYWYRQILGQKVEFLVSFYNNEISEKSEIFDDQFSVERPDGSNFTLKIRSTKLEDSAMYFCASSEARNTEAFFGQGTRLTVV.

The chain carries TRBV6-5 and TRBJ1-1; 10 positions agree with TRBD1. CDR1 MNHEY and CDR2 SVGAGI come from the germline V gene. V dropped 7 bases and J dropped 5; count of bases not matched to a gene: 7. CDR3 size: 14 residues. The CDR3 protein is CASTADRGRTEAFF. The CDR3 nucleotides are TGTGCCAGCACTGCGGACAGGGGGAGGACTGAAGCTTTCTTT.

The chain couples TRBV7-2 to TRBJ2-1; 11 nucleotides agree with TRBD1. This CDR3 region has 17 residues. The junction had 12 bases not matched to a gene; V was cut back by 5 bases and J by 6 bases. Germline assignment: CDR1 SGHTA and CDR2 FQGNSA. Here the CDR3 reads CASSHLTGQGARNEQFF. CDR3 nucleotides: TGTGCCAGCAGCCACCTGACAGGACAGGGGGCGCGCAATGAGCAGTTCTTC. The whole variable domain, remainder taken from reference TRBV7-2 and TRBJ2-1, is GAGVSQSPSNKVTEKGKDVELRCDPISGHTALYWYRQSLGQGLEFLIYFQGNSAPDKSGLPSDRFSAERTGGSVSTLTIQRTQQEDSAVYLCASSHLTGQGARNEQFFGPGTRLTVL.

This chain uses TRBV15 with TRBJ2-7, with 8 bases fitting TRBD2. Germline CDR1 and CDR2: LNHNV and YYDKDF (reference sequence). Unmatched junction bases numbered 9, after V lost 1 base and J lost 7 bases. The CDR3 consists of 15 residues. This CDR3 reads CATSRARPGLGEQYF. The CDR3 DNA reads TGTGCCACCAGCAGAGCTAGACCGGGACTAGGAGAGCAGTACTTC.

V usage is TRBV19 and J usage is TRBJ2-7; D remains unclear. V lost 7 bases to trimming and J lost 2 bases, with 9 bases between them. The CDR3 consists of 12 residues. Per the germline V gene, CDR1 is LNHDA and CDR2 is SQIVND (reference sequence). CDR3 sequence: CASTSPAYEQYF. The DNA of the CDR3 is TGTGCCAGTACCTCCCCGGCCTACGAGCAGTACTTC.

This clone occurred once. The V and J genes are TRBV27 and TRBJ1-2; no definite D call. V gave up 5 bases and J gave up 4 bases, with 14 bases separating them. This CDR3 is 14 amino acids long. Germline values: CDR1 MNHEY, CDR2 SMNVEV (reference sequence). In nucleotides, the CDR3 is TGTGCCAGCAGTGGAGGAGGGTTGGCCTATGGCTACACCTTC. As protein: CASSGGGLAYGYTF.

The V gene is TRBV5-1, the J gene TRBJ1-1; 8 bases align to TRBD1. Losses at the gene ends were 0 bases for V and 4 bases for J; bases not matched to a gene: 5. There are 15 residues in the CDR3. Per germline, CDR1 SGHRS and CDR2 YFSETQ. The chain's CDR3 is CASSLDQGAGTEAFF. In nucleotides, the CDR3 is TGCGCCAGCAGCTTGGATCAGGGGGCAGGCACTGAAGCTTTCTTT.